The source of this T cell receptor beta chain is a study of T cells expressing NK-cell markers. Looking at the study overall: In sorted CD3+CD56+NKG2C+, CD3+CD56+NKG2C- and CD3+CD56-NKG2C+ T cells, TCR beta repertoires were obtained. Seven sequenced donors out of eight were HCMV-seropositive, one seronegative. Study-wide results and caveats: The same clonotypes also predominated in the CD3+CD56-NKG2C+ fraction of four donors.

As to this clonotype: Antigen: not known.

The CDR3 spans 16 residues. Per the germline V gene, CDR1 is MNHEY and CDR2 is SMNVEV (reference sequence). Researchers built TCR beta cDNA using 5'RACE template switching with UMIs. Following a re-call of the 5' RACE reads, TCRdb has one entry per CDR3 protein and lacks DNA. Its table records hundreds of thousands of distinct CDR3 sequences. The clonotype was recovered from a man aged 18-75 years in good health. The V call is TRBV27, the J call TRBJ1-6; as DNA is missing, the TRBD1 call by TCRdb cannot be tested. Sequencing used blood T cells: a sorted CD56 or NKG2C T cell subset, CD4+ or CD8+ T cells, or bulk PBMC T cells (not recorded which). The CDR3 loop reads CASSLRGQGLNSPLHF.